The 26 T cell receptor beta chains in this list originate from one sample, sequenced in a study of control samples from healthy donors and cancer patients. Sequencing used immunoSEQ multiplex PCR; TCRdb keeps in-frame clones, though not all of them. This table has some 100,000 clones, over 90% appearing once. The material sequenced was blood. These receptors originate from a man between 18 and 29 years old in good health.

The V and J genes are TRBV2 and TRBJ1-5; D call uncertain. The CDR3 covers 13 residues. V lost 3 bases and J lost 5, with 8 bases in between. In germline, CDR1 is SNHLY, CDR2 FYNNEI. CDR3 region: CASSEYWDQPQHF. Here the CDR3 DNA reads TGTGCCAGCAGTGAGTATTGGGATCAGCCCCAGCATTTT.

The chain couples TRBV7-2 to TRBJ2-1, with 14 bases identical to TRBD2. In germline, CDR1 is SGHTA, CDR2 FQGNSA. The CDR3 runs to 17 residues. After removal of 5 bases from V and 8 bases from J, the junction contained 11 bases not matched to a gene. The CDR3, as DNA: TGTGCCAGCAGCGCAAAACCCGGGACTAGCGGGAGCTATGAGCAGTTCTTC. Translation gives CASSAKPGTSGSYEQFF.

This chain uses TRBV10-3 with TRBJ2-7; D is unclear. In germline, CDR1 is ENHRY, CDR2 SYGVKD. This CDR3 is 11 amino acids long. The V gene lost 10 bases and the J gene lost 3 bases, with 10 bases spanning the gap. The CDR3 nucleotides read TGTGCCACAAAATACAGCTACGAGCAGTACTTC. Protein sequence: CATKYSYEQYF.

This chain links TRBV29-1 with TRBJ2-7, with a tentative D call TRBD2 (6 bases). Germline lookup yields CDR1 SQVTM and CDR2 ANQGSEA. The germline V and J ends were trimmed by 1 base and 0 bases, with 13 bases remaining between them. The CDR3 extends over 15 amino acids. CDR3 residues: CSVEGRVGSSYEQYF. The CDR3, as DNA: TGCAGCGTTGAAGGGAGGGTGGGCAGCTCCTACGAGCAGTACTTC.

The V and J genes are TRBV5-4 and TRBJ1-6, with 8 bases matching TRBD1. V lost 0 bases, J lost 6 bases, and 5 bases stayed unmatched. Germline V gene data show CDR1 as SGHNT and CDR2 as YYREEE (reference sequence). The CDR3 is 16 residues long. Written as DNA, the CDR3 is TGTGCCAGCAGCTTGGGGTCAGGGGGCACTAATTCACCCCTCCACTTT. Translating gives CASSLGSGGTNSPLHF.

A single count supports this clone. CDR3 DNA: TGCAGCGTTGACGGTGGTGGGCCTAACTATGGCTACACCTTC. Protein: CSVDGGGPNYGYTF. The rearrangement uses TRBV29-1 and TRBJ1-2; D is unclear. Germline CDR1 and CDR2: SQVTM and ANQGSEA. This CDR3 has 14 residues. V lost 3 bases and J 0 bases, leaving 11 bases between the germline ends.

The V call is TRBV6-4, the J call TRBJ2-1; D is possibly TRBD1 or TRBD2 (5 bases each). The CDR3 length is 15 residues. Germline CDR1 MRHNA, CDR2 SNTAGT. V lost 4 bases and J lost 7, with 17 bases in between. CDR3 in amino acids: CASSARRTGRNEQFF. The CDR3, as DNA: TGTGCCAGCAGTGCTCGTAGGACGGGGCGAAATGAGCAGTTCTTC.

This clone was counted only a few times. This rearrangement joins TRBV9 to TRBJ1-2; D is uncertain. The CDR3 length is 13 residues. V was clipped by 0 bases and J by 4 bases, with 7 bases between them. The germline V gene has CDR1 SGDLS and CDR2 YYNGEE. CDR3 DNA sequence: TGTGCCAGCAGCGTAGGAGAGGTCTATGGCTACACCTTC. This sequence encodes CASSVGEVYGYTF.

This chain joins TRBV30 and TRBJ1-3; possible D gene TRBD1, 5 bases. The ends were cut back, 2 bases at V and 4 bases at J, with 15 bases in the middle. Germline V gene lookup returns CDR1 GTSNPN and CDR2 SVGIG (reference sequence). This CDR3 has 15 amino acids. CDR3 residues: CAWSFEAGSGNTIYF. The DNA for the CDR3 is TGTGCCTGGAGTTTTGAGGCAGGGTCAGGAAACACCATATATTTT.

The chain combines TRBV20-1 with TRBJ1-5, with D possibly TRBD1 on 5 matching bases. Deletions cut 3 bases from V and 4 bases from J, with 13 bases between. Germline-derived CDR1 and CDR2 are DFQATT and SNEGSKA (reference sequence). This CDR3 has 14 residues. Here the CDR3 DNA reads TGCAGTGCTAGTATGAACAGGCCGAATCAGCCCCAGCATTTT. Its translation: CSASMNRPNQPQHF.

The chain links TRBV5-8 to TRBJ1-1; TRBD1 agrees at 9 bases. This CDR3 is 14 amino acids long. The V gene's germline CDR1 is SGHTS and CDR2 YDEGEE. Trimming at V came to 5 bases and at J to 5 bases, leaving 7 bases not matched to a gene. The CDR3, as DNA: TGTGCCAGCAGTTACAGGGGGCTTGGGACTGAAGCTTTCTTT. Protein: CASSYRGLGTEAFF. Drawing the rest from reference TRBV5-8 and TRBJ1-1, the complete variable domain is EAGVTQSPTHLIKTRGQQATLRCSPISGHTSVYWYQQALGLGLQFLLWYDEGEERNRGNFPPRFSGRQFPNYSSELNVNALELEDSALYLCASSYRGLGTEAFFGQGTRLTVV.

This chain joins TRBV3-1 (or the pseudogene TRBV3-2) and TRBJ2-5; 7 nucleotides match TRBD1. Unmatched junction bases numbered 6, after V lost 6 bases and J lost 5 bases. CDR3 length equals 13 residues. Germline V gene sequence: CDR1 LGHDT, CDR2 YNNKEL (reference sequence). Here the CDR3 DNA reads TGTGCCAGCAGGAAGACAGGGTTGGAGACCCAGTACTTC. Amino acid sequence: CASRKTGLETQYF.

The CDR3 nucleotides read TGTGCCAGTACCCCGACAGGGTGGGAACAGCCCCAGCATTTT. Translated: CASTPTGWEQPQHF. The chain combines TRBV19 with TRBJ1-5; 7 bases align to TRBD1. The length of the CDR3 is 14 residues. Per germline, CDR1 LNHDA and CDR2 SQIVND (reference sequence). Losses at the gene ends were 7 bases for V and 7 bases for J; bases not matched to a gene: 10.

The rearrangement uses TRBV6-5 and TRBJ1-3; unclear D gene. The germline gives CDR1 MNHEY, CDR2 SVGAGI. V was trimmed by 8 bases and J by 3 bases, leaving 17 bases between them. This CDR3 region has 15 residues. This CDR3 reads CASLDLRQDGNTIYF. The CDR3 nucleotides are TGTGCCAGCTTAGACCTCCGGCAGGATGGAAACACCATATATTTT.

V gene TRBV6-5 combines with J gene TRBJ1-1; no definite D call. Germline V lookup: CDR1 MNHEY, CDR2 SVGAGI. CDR3 length equals 15 residues. Trimming pared 0 bases from V and 0 bases from J, leaving 8 bases between. CDR3 DNA: TGTGCCAGCAGTTACTCTGCTCGGATGAACACTGAAGCTTTCTTT. Translated, it gives CASSYSARMNTEAFF.

The chain recombines TRBV12-3 or TRBV12-4 with TRBJ1-6, with D possibly matching TRBD1 (6 bases). The CDR3 covers 13 residues. V lost 7 bases and J lost 8, with 12 bases in between. The CDR3, as DNA: TGTGCCAGCACCACCCAGGGGTATTCACCCCTCCACTTT. The encoded protein is CASTTQGYSPLHF.

The chain recombines TRBV4-3 with TRBJ2-2; 10 positions agree with TRBD1. The CDR3 spans 15 residues. The J segment lost 3 bases and the V segment lost 4 bases, leaving 2 bases of the junction unmatched. Germline V gene sequence: CDR1 LGHNA, CDR2 YSLEER. The CDR3 sequence is CASSRGTGDTGELFF. Written as DNA, the CDR3 is TGCGCCAGCAGCCGAGGGACAGGGGACACCGGGGAGCTGTTTTTT.

V and J are TRBV6-1 and TRBJ1-5; maybe TRBD1 (5 bases). The germline V and J ends were trimmed by 2 bases and 3 bases, with 11 bases remaining between them. Per the germline V gene, CDR1 is MNHNS and CDR2 is SASEGT. This CDR3 has 15 residues. CDR3 protein: CASSETTGVNQPQHF. The CDR3 coding sequence is TGTGCCAGCAGTGAAACTACAGGAGTCAATCAGCCCCAGCATTTT.

J is TRBJ1-6 and V is TRBV5-1; D gene uncertain. V lost 1 base, J lost 10 bases, and 18 bases lay in between. The CDR3 sequence is 16 residues long. CDR1 is SGHRS and CDR2 is YFSETQ in the germline V gene. CDR3 loop: CASSLMVPGSGSPLHF. The CDR3 coding sequence is TGCGCCAGCAGCTTGATGGTCCCGGGGTCGGGATCACCCCTCCACTTT.

V usage is TRBV27 and J usage is TRBJ1-2, with 8 positions matching TRBD1. The CDR3 has 16 residues. Germline CDR1 is MNHEY and CDR2 is SMNVEV (reference sequence). J lost 8 bases, V lost 6 bases, and 17 bases had no gene match. The CDR3: CASRVNVWTGSGGYTF. The CDR3 nucleotides are TGTGCCAGCAGGGTAAACGTATGGACAGGGTCAGGCGGCTACACCTTC.

This clone occurred once. The CDR3 nucleotides are TGTGCCAGCAGCTGGTGGGACCGCCCTCATACGCAGTATTTT. This encodes CASSWWDRPHTQYF. The chain links TRBV7-9 to TRBJ2-3; D possibly matches TRBD1 or TRBD2 (5 bases each). This CDR3 is 14 amino acids long. V was pared by 4 bases and J by 7 bases, with 15 bases between. Germline V gene sequence: CDR1 SEHNR, CDR2 FQNEAQ (reference sequence).

J is TRBJ2-7 and V is TRBV27; 9 positions agree with TRBD1. J lost 6 bases, V lost 2 bases, and 5 bases had no gene match. This CDR3 comprises 14 residues. Germline V lookup: CDR1 MNHEY, CDR2 SMNVEV (reference sequence). The CDR3: CASSLRGTGSEQYF. The CDR3 nucleotides are TGTGCCAGCAGTTTACGTGGGACAGGGTCCGAGCAGTACTTC.

The chain recombines TRBV3-1 (or the pseudogene TRBV3-2) with TRBJ1-1, with D unresolved. The V and J ends lost 4 bases and 5 bases respectively, with 14 bases between them. This CDR3 has 14 residues. Germline assignment: CDR1 LGHDT and CDR2 YNNKEL (reference sequence). The CDR3 here is CASSPQESETEAFF. The CDR3 DNA reads TGTGCCAGCAGCCCTCAGGAGTCGGAGACTGAAGCTTTCTTT.

The chain combines TRBV10-3 with TRBJ2-2, with D maybe TRBD2 (6 bases). The CDR3 totals 16 residues. Germline values: CDR1 ENHRY, CDR2 SYGVKD. V lost 0 bases and J 6 bases, leaving 14 bases between the germline ends. As DNA, the CDR3 is TGTGCCATCAGTGAGTCGGCGGAGGGCCCCTCCGGGGAGCTGTTTTTT. Its translation is CAISESAEGPSGELFF.

V is TRBV3-1 (or the pseudogene TRBV3-2) and J is TRBJ1-1, with D perhaps matching TRBD1 (5 bases). Germline lookup yields CDR1 LGHDT and CDR2 YNNKEL (reference sequence). This CDR3 has 18 residues. V was shortened by 0 bases and J by 6 bases, with 23 bases between the two germline ends. CDR3 DNA sequence: TGTGCCAGCAGCCAAGAATATATTTCAAAAGTGGGGACCGCTGAAGCTTTCTTT. It specifies CASSQEYISKVGTAEAFF.

This clone appeared once. CDR3 in DNA: TGTGCCAGCAGTTACTTGAGGGGAAACACCATATATTTT. This codes for CASSYLRGNTIYF. This rearrangement joins TRBV6-6 to TRBJ1-3; the D is unclear. The CDR3 length is 13 residues. V lost 1 base and J lost 4, with 5 bases in between. Per the germline V gene, CDR1 is MNHNY and CDR2 is SVGAGI (reference sequence).